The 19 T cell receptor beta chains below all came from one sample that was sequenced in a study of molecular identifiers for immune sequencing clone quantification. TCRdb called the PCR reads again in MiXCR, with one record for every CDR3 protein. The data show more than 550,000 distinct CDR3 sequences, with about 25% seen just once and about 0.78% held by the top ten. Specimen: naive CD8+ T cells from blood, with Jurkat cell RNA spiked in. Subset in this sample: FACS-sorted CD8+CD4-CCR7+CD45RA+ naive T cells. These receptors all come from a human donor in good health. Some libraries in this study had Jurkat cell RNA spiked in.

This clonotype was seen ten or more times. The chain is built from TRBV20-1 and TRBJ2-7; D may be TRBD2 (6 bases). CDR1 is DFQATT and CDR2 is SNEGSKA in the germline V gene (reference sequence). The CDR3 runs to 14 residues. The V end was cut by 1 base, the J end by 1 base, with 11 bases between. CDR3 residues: CSARVRERSYEQYF. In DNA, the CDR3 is TGCAGTGCTAGAGTACGGGAGAGGTCCTACGAGCAGTACTTC.

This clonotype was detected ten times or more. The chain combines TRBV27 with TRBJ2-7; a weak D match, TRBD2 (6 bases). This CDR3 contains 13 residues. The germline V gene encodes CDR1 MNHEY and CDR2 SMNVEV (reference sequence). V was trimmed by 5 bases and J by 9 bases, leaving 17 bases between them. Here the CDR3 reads CASSGLSGVGQYF. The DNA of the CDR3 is TGTGCCAGCAGTGGCCTCTCGGGGGTAGGGCAGTACTTC.

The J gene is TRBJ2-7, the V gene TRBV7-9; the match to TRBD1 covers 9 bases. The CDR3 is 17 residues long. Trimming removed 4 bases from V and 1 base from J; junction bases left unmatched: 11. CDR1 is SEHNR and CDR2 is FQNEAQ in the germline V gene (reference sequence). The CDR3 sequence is CASSYPNAGTGSYEQYF. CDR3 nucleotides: TGTGCCAGCAGCTACCCGAACGCCGGGACAGGGTCCTACGAGCAGTACTTC.

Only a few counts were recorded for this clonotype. The CDR3 loop is CASSYSRNNEQFF. The CDR3 nucleotides read TGTGCCAGCAGTTACAGCCGAAACAATGAGCAGTTCTTC. V usage is TRBV12-3 or TRBV12-4 and J usage is TRBJ2-1; D is unclear. The CDR3 is 13 amino acids. V lost 4 bases and J 5 bases, leaving 9 bases between the germline ends.

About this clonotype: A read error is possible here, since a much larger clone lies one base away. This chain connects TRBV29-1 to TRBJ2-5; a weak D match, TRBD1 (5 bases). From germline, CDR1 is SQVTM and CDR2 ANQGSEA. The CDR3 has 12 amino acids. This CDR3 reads CSAYRTQETQCF. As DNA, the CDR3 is TGCAGCGCGTACAGGACCCAAGAGACCCAGTGCTTC.

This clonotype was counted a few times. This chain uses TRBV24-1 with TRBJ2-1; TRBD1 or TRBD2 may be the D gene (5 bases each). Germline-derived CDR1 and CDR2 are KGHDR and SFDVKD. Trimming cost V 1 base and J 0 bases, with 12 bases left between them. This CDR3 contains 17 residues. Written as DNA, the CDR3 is TGTGCCACCAGTGATTTTCCGGGGCTGAGCTCCTACAATGAGCAGTTCTTC. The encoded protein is CATSDFPGLSSYNEQFF.

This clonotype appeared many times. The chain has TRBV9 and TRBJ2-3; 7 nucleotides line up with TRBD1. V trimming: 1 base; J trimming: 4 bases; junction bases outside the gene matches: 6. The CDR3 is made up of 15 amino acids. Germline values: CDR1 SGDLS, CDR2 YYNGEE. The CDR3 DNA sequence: TGTGCCAGCAGCGTATACGACAGGGATGCAGATACGCAGTATTTT. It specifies CASSVYDRDADTQYF.

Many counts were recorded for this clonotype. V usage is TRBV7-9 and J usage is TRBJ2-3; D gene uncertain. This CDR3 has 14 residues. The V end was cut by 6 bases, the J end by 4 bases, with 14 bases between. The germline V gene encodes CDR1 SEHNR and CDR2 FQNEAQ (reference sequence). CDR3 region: CASRALSVADTQYF. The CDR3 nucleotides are TGTGCCAGCAGAGCGCTCAGCGTTGCAGATACGCAGTATTTT.

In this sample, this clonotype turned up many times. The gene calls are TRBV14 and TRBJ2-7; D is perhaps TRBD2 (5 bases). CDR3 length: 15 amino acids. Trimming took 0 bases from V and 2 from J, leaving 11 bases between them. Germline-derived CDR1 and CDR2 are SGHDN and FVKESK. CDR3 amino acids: CASSQDGRDAYEQYF. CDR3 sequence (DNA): TGTGCCAGCAGCCAAGACGGACGGGATGCCTACGAGCAGTACTTC.

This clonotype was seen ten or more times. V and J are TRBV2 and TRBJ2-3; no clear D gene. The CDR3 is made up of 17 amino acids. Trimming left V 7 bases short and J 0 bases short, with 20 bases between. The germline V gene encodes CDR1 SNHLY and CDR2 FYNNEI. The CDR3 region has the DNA TGTGCCAGCACGGCAAGGAACATTAACCCTAGCACAGATACGCAGTATTTT. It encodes CASTARNINPSTDTQYF.

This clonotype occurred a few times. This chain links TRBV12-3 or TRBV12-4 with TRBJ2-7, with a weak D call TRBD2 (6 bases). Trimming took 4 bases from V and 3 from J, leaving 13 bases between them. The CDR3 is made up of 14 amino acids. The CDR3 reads CASSWDSGLYEQYF. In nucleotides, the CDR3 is TGTGCCAGCAGTTGGGACTCGGGACTCTACGAGCAGTACTTC.

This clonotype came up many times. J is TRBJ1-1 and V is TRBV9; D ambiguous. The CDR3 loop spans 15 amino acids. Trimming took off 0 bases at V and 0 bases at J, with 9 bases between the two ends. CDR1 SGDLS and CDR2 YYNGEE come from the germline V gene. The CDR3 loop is CASSVDISLNTEAFF. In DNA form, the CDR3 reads TGTGCCAGCAGCGTAGATATTAGTTTGAACACTGAAGCTTTCTTT.

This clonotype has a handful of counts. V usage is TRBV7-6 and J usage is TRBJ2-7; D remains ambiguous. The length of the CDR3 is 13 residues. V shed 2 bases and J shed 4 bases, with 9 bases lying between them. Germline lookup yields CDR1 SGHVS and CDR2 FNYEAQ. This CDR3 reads CASSLKEGYEQYF. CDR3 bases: TGTGCCAGCAGCTTAAAAGAAGGTTACGAGCAGTACTTC. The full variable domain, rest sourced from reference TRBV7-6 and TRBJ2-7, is GAGVSQSPRYKVTKRGQDVALRCDPISGHVSLYWYRQALGQGPEFLTYFNYEAQQDKSGLPNDRFSAERPEGSISTLTIQRTEQRDSAMYRCASSLKEGYEQYFGPGTRLTVT.

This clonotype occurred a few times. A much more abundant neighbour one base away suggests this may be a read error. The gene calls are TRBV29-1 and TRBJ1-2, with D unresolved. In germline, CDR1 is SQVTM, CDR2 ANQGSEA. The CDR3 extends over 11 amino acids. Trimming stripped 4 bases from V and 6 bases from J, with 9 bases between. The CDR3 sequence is CSVVSSHGYTF. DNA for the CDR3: TGCAGCGTTGTCTCCAGCCATGGCTACACCTTC.

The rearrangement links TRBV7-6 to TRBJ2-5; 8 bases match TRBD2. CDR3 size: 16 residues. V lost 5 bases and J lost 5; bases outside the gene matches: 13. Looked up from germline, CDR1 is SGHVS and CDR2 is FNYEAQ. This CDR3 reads CASSPSSGGAGETQYF. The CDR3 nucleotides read TGTGCCAGCAGCCCCTCATCGGGGGGGGCAGGTGAGACCCAGTACTTC.

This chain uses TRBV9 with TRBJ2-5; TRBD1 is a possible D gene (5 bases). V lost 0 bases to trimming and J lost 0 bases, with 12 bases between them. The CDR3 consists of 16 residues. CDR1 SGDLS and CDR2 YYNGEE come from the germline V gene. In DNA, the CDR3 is TGTGCCAGCAGCGTAGGTAGGGGCCGAAACCAAGAGACCCAGTACTTC. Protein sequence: CASSVGRGRNQETQYF.

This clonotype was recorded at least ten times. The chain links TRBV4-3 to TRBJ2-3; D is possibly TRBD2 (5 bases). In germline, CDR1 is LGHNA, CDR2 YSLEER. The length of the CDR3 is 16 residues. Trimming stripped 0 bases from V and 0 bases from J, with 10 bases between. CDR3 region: CASSQDLRGSTDTQYF. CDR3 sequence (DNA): TGCGCCAGCAGCCAAGATCTTCGGGGAAGCACAGATACGCAGTATTTT.

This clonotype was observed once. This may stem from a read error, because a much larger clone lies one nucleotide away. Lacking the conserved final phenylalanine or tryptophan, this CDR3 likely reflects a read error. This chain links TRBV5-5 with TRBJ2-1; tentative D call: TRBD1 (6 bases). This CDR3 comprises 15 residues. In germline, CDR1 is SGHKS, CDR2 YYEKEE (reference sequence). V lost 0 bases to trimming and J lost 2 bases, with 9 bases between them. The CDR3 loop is CASSLEQGAYNEQFS. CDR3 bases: TGTGCCAGCAGCTTGGAACAGGGCGCCTACAATGAGCAGTTCTCC.

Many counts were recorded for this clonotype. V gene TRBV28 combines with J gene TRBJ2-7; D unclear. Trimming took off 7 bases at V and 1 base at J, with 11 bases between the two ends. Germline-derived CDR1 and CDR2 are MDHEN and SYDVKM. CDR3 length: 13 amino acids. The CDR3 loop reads CASNPTASYEQYF. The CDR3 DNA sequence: TGTGCCAGCAATCCAACAGCATCCTACGAGCAGTACTTC.